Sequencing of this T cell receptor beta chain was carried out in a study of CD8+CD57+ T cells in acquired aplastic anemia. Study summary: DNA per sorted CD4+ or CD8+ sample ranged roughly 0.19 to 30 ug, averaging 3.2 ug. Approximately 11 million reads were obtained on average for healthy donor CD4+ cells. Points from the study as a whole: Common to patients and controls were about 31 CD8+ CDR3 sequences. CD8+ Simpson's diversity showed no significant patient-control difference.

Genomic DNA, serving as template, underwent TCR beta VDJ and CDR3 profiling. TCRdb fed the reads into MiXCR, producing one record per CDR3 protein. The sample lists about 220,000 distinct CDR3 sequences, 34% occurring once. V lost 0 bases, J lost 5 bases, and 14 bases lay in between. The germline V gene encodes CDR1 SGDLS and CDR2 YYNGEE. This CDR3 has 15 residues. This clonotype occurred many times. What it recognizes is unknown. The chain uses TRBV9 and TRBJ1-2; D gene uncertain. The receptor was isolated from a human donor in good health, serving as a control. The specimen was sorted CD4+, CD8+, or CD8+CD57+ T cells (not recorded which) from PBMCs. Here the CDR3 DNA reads TGTGCCAGCAGCGTAGCCGTCGGAAGGGATTATGGCTACACCTTC. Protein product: CASSVAVGRDYGYTF.